This T cell receptor beta chain emerged from a study of OX40 agonist ivuxolimab in advanced cancers. Study background: Patients received the agonistic anti-OX40 (CD134) antibody ivuxolimab.

Whole-study findings and limits: CD4+ T cells averaged fewer expanded clones than CD8+ T cells. In the expanded peripheral T cells, antigen specificity was never determined.

Sequencing was performed with immunoSEQ multiplex PCR; in TCRdb, only in-frame clones are kept and a portion is missing. The table shows tens of thousands of clones, with approximately 80% occurring only once. About this clone: Its matching antigen is unknown.

This CDR3 is 13 amino acids long. The germline V gene encodes CDR1 KGHSH and CDR2 LQKENI. The V end lost 5 bases, the J end lost 8 bases, and 13 bases lay between the germline ends. The sequence was obtained from an adult with an advanced solid tumor such as melanoma, head and neck, liver or kidney cancer. The chain joins TRBV18 to TRBJ2-1; a weak D match, TRBD1 (6 bases). Here the sequenced sample was CD4+ or CD8+ T cells sorted from blood, taken in a trial of the OX40 agonist ivuxolimab. CDR3 residues: CASSGLPGDEQFF. CDR3 nucleotide sequence: TGTGCCAGCTCAGGACTCCCAGGGGATGAGCAGTTCTTC.